These T cell receptor beta chains were read from a single sample in a study of T-cell reconstitution after alpha-beta-depleted transplantation in children. Using its own MiXCR run on the PCR reads, TCRdb lists one record per CDR3 protein. This table has hundreds of thousands of distinct CDR3 sequences, roughly 23% appearing once. The sample consisted of PBMCs, mostly from graft donor cells, taken 360 days after TCRalphabeta/CD19-depleted stem cell transplant. The receptors derive from a boy younger than two who had a stem cell transplant for acute myeloid leukemia, so the T cells may come from the graft donor. Each CDR3 is given with its conserved first and last residue. Fields, in order: D gene, J gene, V gene, clone size, CDR3 DNA, CDR3 protein. The D gene is left open where the match is weak. Clone size, where shown, is once, few, many, or a class for clones that have expanded.

-	TRBJ1-3	TRBV29-1	many	TGCAGCGCCGCGGGCGTTATCTCTGGAAACACCATATATTTT	CSAAGVISGNTIYF
TRBD2	TRBJ2-5	TRBV20-1	many	TGCAGTGCTAGTAACTCGGGGGGACGGAAGACCCAGTACTTC	CSASNSGGRKTQYF
-	TRBJ2-7	TRBV12-3/TRBV12-4	few	TGTGCCAGCAGACTCGGAGGGACAGCCTACGAGCAGTACTTC	CASRLGGTAYEQYF
-	TRBJ1-1	TRBV7-4	few	TGTGCCAGCAGCTTAGCGCGAGTGGCAGGGGCTGAAGCTTTCTTT	CASSLARVAGAEAFF
TRBD2	TRBJ2-5	TRBV5-1	many	TGCGCCAGCACCCGGACTAGCGGGGGAGCCCAAGAGACCCAGTACTTC	CASTRTSGGAQETQYF
TRBD2	TRBJ2-2	TRBV20-1	-	TGCAGTGCCCCGGATCCGACTAGCTCGAGGACCGGGGAGCTGTTTTTT	CSAPDPTSSRTGELFF
-	TRBJ1-5	TRBV20-1	-	TGCAGTGCTAGTAGGACACTTAGCAATCAGCCCCAGCATTTT	CSASRTLSNQPQHF
-	TRBJ2-5	TRBV6-2/TRBV6-3	many	TGTGCCAGCAGTCCACGAAAAGGCTTCCAAGAGACCCAGTACTTC	CASSPRKGFQETQYF
-	TRBJ2-1	TRBV4-1	few	TGCGCCAGCAGCCAAGTGGGGCAGCAGTTCTTC	CASSQVGQQFF
-	TRBJ2-3	TRBV6-5	-	TGTGCCAGCAGTTACTCCCAGGTCCTTATCACAGATACGCAGTATTTT	CASSYSQVLITDTQYF
-	TRBJ1-1	TRBV4-3	-	TGCGCCAGCAGCCAAGTGAGAGCCTCGAGCGCTGAAGCTTTCTTT	CASSQVRASSAEAFF
TRBD1	TRBJ2-7	TRBV27	-	TGTGCCAGCAGTTTAACGACAGGGGGAGGTTACGAGCAGTACTTC	CASSLTTGGGYEQYF
TRBD1	TRBJ1-2	TRBV6-5	-	TGTGCCAGCAGTTACCCTGGACAGGGGTTCTATGGCTACACCTTC	CASSYPGQGFYGYTF
-	TRBJ2-3	TRBV27	many	TGTGCCAGCAGTCCCGCGGTTCTCCAAGTAAATACGCAGTATTTT	CASSPAVLQVNTQYF
-	TRBJ2-1	TRBV7-8	many	TGTGCCAGCAGCTTACGGGGTCGGTGGTCCTACAATGAGCAGTTCTTC	CASSLRGRWSYNEQFF
-	TRBJ2-2	TRBV7-3	many	TGTGCCAGCAGCTTCGAGAGTGTGCTAGCTAACACCGGGGAGCTGTTTTTT	CASSFESVLANTGELFF
-	TRBJ2-4	TRBV20-1	few	TGCAGTGCTCCGCTTGGGGCAGCCAAAAACATTCAGTACTTC	CSAPLGAAKNIQYF
-	TRBJ2-2	TRBV7-9	-	TGTGCCAGCAGCTTAGAGAGGCAGGAGCTGTTTTTT	CASSLERQELFF
TRBD2	TRBJ2-5	TRBV6-1	-	TGTGCCAGCAGTGAAGGGCCACTCCTAGCGGGGGCGGGAGAGACCCAGTACTTC	CASSEGPLLAGAGETQYF
-	TRBJ2-3	TRBV10-3	-	TGTGCCATCAGCGGACTTATAAACACAGATACGCAGTATTTT	CAISGLINTDTQYF